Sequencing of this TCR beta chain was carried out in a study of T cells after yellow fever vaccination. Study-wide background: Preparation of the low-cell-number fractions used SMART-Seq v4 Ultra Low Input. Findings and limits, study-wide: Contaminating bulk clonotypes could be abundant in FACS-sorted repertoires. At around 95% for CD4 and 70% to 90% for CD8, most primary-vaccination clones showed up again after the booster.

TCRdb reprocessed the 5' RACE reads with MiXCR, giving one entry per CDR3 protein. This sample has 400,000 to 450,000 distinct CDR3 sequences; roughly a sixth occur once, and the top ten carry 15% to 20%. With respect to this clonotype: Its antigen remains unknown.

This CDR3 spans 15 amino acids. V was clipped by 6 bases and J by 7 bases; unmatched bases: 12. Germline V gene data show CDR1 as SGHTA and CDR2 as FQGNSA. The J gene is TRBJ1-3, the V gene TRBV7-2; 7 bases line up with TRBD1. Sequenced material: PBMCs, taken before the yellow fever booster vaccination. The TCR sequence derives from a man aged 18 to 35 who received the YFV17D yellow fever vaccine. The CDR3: CASRPQGGAGNTIYF. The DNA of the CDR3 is TGTGCCAGCAGACCCCAAGGGGGCGCGGGTAACACCATATATTTT.